This passage covers 22 T cell receptor beta chains from one sample sequenced in a study of T cells in Graves' hyperthyroidism and ophthalmopathy (dated by TCRdb to between 2018 and 2020). Library preparation was by multiplex PCR. Instrument on record: Illumina HiSeq 2000. The TCR beta CDR3 regions were amplified from RNA transcripts. A first-round RT-PCR of the TCR CDR3 used the HTBI primer set with the Qiagen OneStep RT-PCR kit. TCRdb itself trimmed the public reads at Q25 with fastp, ran MiXCR and retained productive beta chains. Each CDR3 protein gets just one entry, which takes the most common genes and DNA from the rows behind it. Within this sample are a few hundred thousand distinct CDR3 sequences, with 35% to 50% of them counted one time only. The ten largest make up roughly 45% of the sample. Specimen: peripheral blood or thyroid tissue (not recorded which). These TCRs come from an adult woman with Graves' disease, either hyperthyroidism or ophthalmopathy (not recorded which).

The rearrangement links TRBV9 to TRBJ2-2; a weak D match, TRBD1 (5 bases). Trimming removed 5 bases from V and 0 bases from J, with 11 bases in between. Germline V gene sequence: CDR1 SGDLS, CDR2 YYNGEE. The CDR3 consists of 15 residues. The DNA of the CDR3 is TGTGCCAGCAGGATAGGACAAGCGAACACCGGGGAGCTGTTTTTT. It yields the protein CASRIGQANTGELFF.

The V and J genes are TRBV25-1 and TRBJ2-5; maybe TRBD1 (6 bases). Germline lookup yields CDR1 MGHDK and CDR2 SYGVNS. CDR3 size: 13 residues. Trimming took 8 bases from V and 5 from J, leaving 15 bases between them. CDR3 region: CASSPGELETQYF. CDR3 bases: TGTGCCAGCTCACCAGGGGAGCTGGAGACCCAGTACTTC. Using reference TRBV25-1 and TRBJ2-5 for the parts outside the CDR3, the full variable domain is EADIYQTPRYLVIGTGKKITLECSQTMGHDKMYWYQQDPGMELHLIHYSYGVNSTEKGDLSSESTVSRIRTEHFPLTLESARPSHTSQYLCASSPGELETQYFGPGTRLLVL.

Comments on this clonotype: The conserved phenylalanine or tryptophan normally closing the CDR3 is absent here, so this likely arose from a read error. The chain combines TRBV2 with TRBJ1-1, with D unclear. CDR1 and CDR2 from the germline V gene are SNHLY and FYNNEI. V lost 6 bases, J lost 0 bases, and 14 bases lay in between. This CDR3 is built from 15 residues. Written as DNA, the CDR3 is TGTGCCAGCAGCCCGGACCCTACGGTGAACACTGAAGCTTTCCTT. It yields the protein CASSPDPTVNTEAFL.

This chain joins TRBV7-2 and TRBJ2-6; D may be TRBD1 (5 bases). This CDR3 has 13 residues. Looked up from germline, CDR1 is SGHTA and CDR2 is FQGNSA. Trimming removed 1 base at V and 9 bases at J, with 7 bases between. CDR3: CASSLGGSNVLTF. CDR3 DNA: TGTGCCAGCAGCTTAGGGGGCAGCAACGTCCTGACTTTC.

The chain is built from TRBV20-1 and TRBJ1-3; weak D call: TRBD1 (5 bases). CDR3 size: 14 residues. The V end was cut by 0 bases, the J end by 2 bases, with 8 bases between. CDR1 and CDR2 from the germline V gene are DFQATT and SNEGSKA (reference sequence). CDR3 sequence (DNA): TGCAGTGCTAGAGATCGGGGACCTGGAAACACCATATATTTT. Its protein product is CSARDRGPGNTIYF.

This clonotype was observed a single time. This chain uses TRBV2 with TRBJ2-2; 12 bases match TRBD2. CDR1 is SNHLY and CDR2 is FYNNEI in the germline V gene. This CDR3 region has 17 residues. Trimming at V came to 2 bases and at J to 0 bases, leaving 1 base not matched to a gene. The CDR3 loop is CASSERLAGANTGELFF. DNA of the CDR3: TGTGCCAGCAGTGAAAGACTAGCGGGAGCGAACACCGGGGAGCTGTTTTTT.

This clonotype was detected many times. V gene TRBV4-3 combines with J gene TRBJ2-2; D call uncertain. In germline, CDR1 is LGHNA, CDR2 YSLEER. This CDR3 contains 16 residues. Trimming removed 1 base at V and 0 bases at J, with 9 bases between. The CDR3 is CASSQVGSSNTGELFF. CDR3 DNA: TGCGCCAGCAGCCAAGTCGGCAGTTCGAACACCGGGGAGCTGTTTTTT.

This clonotype was seen a few times. The chain couples TRBV6-5 to TRBJ1-3; D is unresolved. V was trimmed by 5 bases and J by 0 bases, leaving 8 bases between them. The CDR3 has 14 amino acids. Germline CDR1 MNHEY, CDR2 SVGAGI. The CDR3 loop reads CASSEARSGNTIYF. The CDR3 nucleotides read TGTGCCAGCAGTGAAGCGCGCTCTGGAAACACCATATATTTT.

This clonotype was recorded a few times. The chain has TRBV7-9 and TRBJ1-2; TRBD1 agrees at 10 bases. The junction had 8 bases not matched to a gene; V was cut back by 0 bases and J by 7 bases. This CDR3 has 16 amino acids. Germline lookup yields CDR1 SEHNR and CDR2 FQNEAQ (reference sequence). CDR3 nucleotides: TGTGCCAGCAGCTTAGCGACAGGGGGCCTGGCTGGTGGCTACACCTTC. Protein sequence: CASSLATGGLAGGYTF.

The chain combines TRBV10-3 with TRBJ1-5, with D unclear. Germline lookup yields CDR1 ENHRY and CDR2 SYGVKD. CDR3 length: 15 amino acids. Trimming cost V 5 bases and J 14 bases, with 25 bases left between them. CDR3 residues: CAISPRGGSRTYEHF. The CDR3 coding sequence is TGTGCCATCAGTCCGCGGGGAGGTTCCCGGACCTACGAGCATTTT.

The rearrangement links TRBV10-3 to TRBJ1-2; TRBD1 might be the D (5 bases). Germline V gene sequence: CDR1 ENHRY, CDR2 SYGVKD. Trimming took 3 bases from V and 4 from J, leaving 15 bases between them. This CDR3 is 15 amino acids long. The CDR3 nucleotides read TGTGCCATCAGTGATTCGGGACGGGACCTCTATGGCTACACCTTC. This sequence encodes CAISDSGRDLYGYTF.

This clonotype appeared many times. V gene TRBV12-3 or TRBV12-4 combines with J gene TRBJ2-5; 9 nucleotides match TRBD2. J gave up 5 bases and V 5 bases, and 9 bases lay outside the gene matches. There are 15 residues in the CDR3. CDR3: CASSPSGAHRETQYF. The DNA of the CDR3 is TGTGCCAGCAGTCCTAGCGGGGCCCATAGGGAGACCCAGTACTTC.

This clonotype was observed a few times. The genes are TRBV29-1 and TRBJ1-1; 7 bases are a match to TRBD1. The CDR3 is 12 residues long. With 8 bases clipped from V and 2 bases from J, the junction kept 5 bases outside the gene matches. Germline CDR1 reads SQVTM; CDR2 reads ANQGSEA. CDR3 in amino acids: CSSGTVNTEAFF. The DNA of the CDR3 is TGCAGCTCAGGGACAGTTAACACTGAAGCTTTCTTT.

The V and J genes are TRBV15 and TRBJ2-7, with 9 nucleotides matching TRBD1. CDR1 is LNHNV and CDR2 is YYDKDF in the germline V gene (reference sequence). There are 15 residues in the CDR3. V dropped 2 bases and J dropped 4; count of bases not matched to a gene: 6. DNA of the CDR3: TGTGCCACCAGCAGAAACAGGGGGCGAGGGTACGAGCAGTACTTC. Translating gives CATSRNRGRGYEQYF.

This clonotype was found once. The chain uses TRBV20-1 and TRBJ2-7; 10 nucleotides agree with TRBD1. Germline V gene lookup returns CDR1 DFQATT and CDR2 SNEGSKA (reference sequence). The V gene end was trimmed by 5 bases and the J gene end by 5 bases; junction bases not matched to a gene: 6. The CDR3 is 13 amino acids. The CDR3 DNA follows: TGCAGTGCTCTGCCCGGGACAGGGGACGAGCAGTACTTC. Its protein product is CSALPGTGDEQYF.

Note on this clonotype: Compared with germline, one end of the junction differs, possibly owing to a read error. The chain is built from TRBV29-1 and TRBJ1-1; a weak D match, TRBD1 (5 bases). Germline V CDR1 and CDR2: SQVTM, ANQGSEA. The CDR3 totals 11 residues. In nucleotides, the CDR3 is TGCAGCGTTGAAGGGGGCAGATGGGCTTCCTTT. Its translation is CSVEGGRWASF.

This chain joins TRBV20-1 and TRBJ1-2; 10 nucleotides line up with TRBD1. The CDR3 runs 13 residues. CDR1 DFQATT and CDR2 SNEGSKA come from the germline V gene (reference sequence). With V trimmed by 3 bases and J by 8 bases, 6 bases remained unmatched. CDR3 region: CSASLTGGLGYTF. The CDR3 DNA sequence: TGCAGTGCTAGCCTGACAGGGGGCCTGGGCTACACCTTC.

V and J are TRBV6-1 and TRBJ2-2; 8 bases match TRBD2. Trimming at V came to 4 bases and at J to 2 bases, leaving 6 bases not matched to a gene. The CDR3 covers 16 residues. The germline V gene has CDR1 MNHNS and CDR2 SASEGT. Here the CDR3 reads CASSGPTSGNTGELFF. The CDR3 DNA sequence: TGTGCCAGCAGTGGTCCCACTAGCGGTAACACCGGGGAGCTGTTTTTT.

V gene TRBV5-1 combines with J gene TRBJ2-5; D is undetermined. Germline V gene lookup returns CDR1 SGHRS and CDR2 YFSETQ. Trimming left V 0 bases short and J 5 bases short, with 8 bases between. This CDR3 has 13 amino acids. CDR3 in amino acids: CASSLAEGETQYF. CDR3 DNA sequence: TGCGCCAGCAGCTTGGCCGAAGGGGAGACCCAGTACTTC.

The J gene is TRBJ1-2, the V gene TRBV9; no clear D gene. Germline V lookup: CDR1 SGDLS, CDR2 YYNGEE. The V end lost 0 bases, the J end lost 2 bases, and 11 bases lay between the germline ends. This CDR3 region has 15 residues. For the CDR3, the DNA is TGTGCCAGCAGCGTAGGGGTGGGCGAAAACTATGGCTACACCTTC. This translates into CASSVGVGENYGYTF.

The rearrangement joins TRBV20-1 to TRBJ1-5, with 7 bases lining up with TRBD1. CDR1 and CDR2 (germline): DFQATT, SNEGSKA (reference sequence). CDR3 length equals 13 residues. With 5 bases clipped from V and 4 bases from J, the junction kept 5 bases outside the gene matches. The CDR3 DNA reads TGCAGTGCTTCTTACAGGGGAAATCAGCCCCAGCATTTT. It codes for CSASYRGNQPQHF.

In nucleotides, the CDR3 is TGCAGCGTTGAAGAATCAGGGTCAGTGGAGGAGACCCAGTACTTC. Translated: CSVEESGSVEETQYF. The V call is TRBV29-1, the J call TRBJ2-5; a possible D gene is TRBD1 (5 bases). The CDR3 has 15 amino acids. The germline V gene encodes CDR1 SQVTM and CDR2 ANQGSEA. V shed 0 bases and J shed 5 bases, with 16 bases lying between them.